This TCR beta chain was retrieved from a study of CD8+CD57+ T cells in acquired aplastic anemia. Notes on the study in general: Patients carried CD8+CD57+ cells that were less diverse than their total CD4+ and CD8+ pools.

Genomic DNA templated the TCR beta VDJ and CDR3 profiling. Each CDR3 protein gets one entry after TCRdb re-called the reads with MiXCR. The sample lists about 20,000 distinct CDR3 sequences, around 40% occurring once. A note on this clonotype: Its specificity is not known.

There are 15 residues in the CDR3. Per the germline V gene, CDR1 is DFQATT and CDR2 is SNEGSKA (reference sequence). V was clipped by 3 bases and J by 3 bases, with 17 bases between them. The patients chosen for sequencing had shown expansion of CD8+CD57+ cells (detected by flow cytometry). The rearrangement links TRBV20-1 to TRBJ1-2; D possibly corresponds to TRBD1 (5 bases). This TCR was sampled from a human donor with aplastic anemia. Sequences were obtained from CD8+CD57+ T cells sorted from PBMCs. Stated subset: bead-enriched CD8+CD57+ effector memory T cells from SAA patients. CDR3 protein: CSASRDGTWDYGYTF. Written as DNA, the CDR3 is TGCAGTGCTAGTAGGGACGGGACGTGGGACTATGGCTACACCTTC.